This section outlines one T cell receptor beta chain sequence together with its context. What it binds is not known. This specimen comes from a study of T cell responses to AZD1222 COVID-19 vaccine. Findings and caveats of the study: Only after the peak T cell response were repertoires sampled.

The CDR3 spans 14 residues. CDR1 GTSNPN and CDR2 SVGIG come from the germline V gene (reference sequence). J lost 2 bases, V lost 4 bases, and 7 bases had no gene match. Data came from immunoSEQ multiplex PCR; TCRdb stores just in-frame clones and leaves some out. The table has about 140,000 clones, 89% seen once. The sequenced sample was peripheral blood, obtained on day 0 of AZD1222 vaccination. This receptor was identified in an adult in good health. J is TRBJ1-1 and V is TRBV30; TRBD1 matches 7 bases. CDR3 sequence: CAWTRGGKNTEAFF. Here the CDR3 DNA reads TGTGCCTGGACCAGGGGGGGCAAAAACACTGAAGCTTTCTTT.